The present T cell receptor beta chain was sequenced within a study of T cell clonality in common variable immunodeficiency. In germline, CDR1 is SGHRS, CDR2 YFSETQ. The CDR3 is made up of 16 amino acids. The assay was immunoSEQ multiplex PCR, and TCRdb's table has in-frame clones only and misses some. The sample yields roughly 40,000 clones, without any singletons. Study-wide results and caveats: Fewer deletions and N-nucleotide insertions were reportedly seen in common variable immunodeficiency TCR beta sequences. CVID subjects shared fewer TCRbeta clones than healthy controls did.

This clone was seen at least ten times. Antigen specificity is unknown. The CDR3 goes on 3 residues after the read ends, and that part is filled in from the germline J gene. Caucasian heritage predominated among both patients and controls. The chain joins TRBV5-1 to TRBJ2-2, with 8 positions matching TRBD1. The sequenced material came from peripheral blood mononuclear cells. The sequence was collected from a person aged 18-69 years in good health. The CDR3 spells CASSLTGQGRDEKLFF. The sequenced part of the CDR3 DNA is TGCGCCAGCAGCTTGACCGGACAGGGAAGGGATGAAAAG.